These T cell receptor beta chains were read from a single sample in a study of CD8+ T cells in alopecia areata. This table comes from immunoSEQ multiplex PCR, and its TCRdb copy is limited to in-frame clones, with some not included. The sample shows 90,000 to 150,000 clones, about half of them seen only once. The source was CD4+ T cells sorted from blood, collected at week 4, from a patient treated with tofacitinib. These receptors originate from a human donor with alopecia areata. The CDR3 runs from the conserved cysteine through the conserved F or W. Each record gives: CDR3 protein, CDR3 DNA, clone size, J gene, V gene, D gene. D genes are given only for firm matches. Where a row states a size, it is once, few, many or the class of an expanded clone; other rows omit it.

CDR3 protein: CASRPTGGSTFF; CDR3 DNA: TGTGCCAGCAGACCGACAGGGGGGTCCACTTTCTTT; clone size: once; J gene: TRBJ1-1; V gene: TRBV6-5; D gene: TRBD1
CDR3 protein: CASRAEGETQYF; CDR3 DNA: TGCGCCAGCCGCGCGGAGGGGGAGACCCAGTACTTC; clone size: few; J gene: TRBJ2-5; V gene: TRBV5-1; D gene: -
CDR3 protein: CASSNAERVSYEQYF; CDR3 DNA: TGTGCCAGCTCCAACGCGGAGCGGGTCTCCTACGAGCAGTACTTC; clone size: many; J gene: TRBJ2-7; V gene: TRBV18; D gene: -
CDR3 protein: CASSDHTEAFF; CDR3 DNA: TGCGCCAGCAGCGACCACACTGAAGCTTTCTTT; clone size: -; J gene: TRBJ1-1; V gene: TRBV5-1; D gene: -
CDR3 protein: CASSQGTGLETQYF; CDR3 DNA: TGTGCCAGCAGCCAAGGGACAGGGCTGGAGACCCAGTACTTC; clone size: few; J gene: TRBJ2-5; V gene: TRBV7-9; D gene: TRBD1
CDR3 protein: CAWSEGRTSEQYF; CDR3 DNA: TGTGCCTGGAGTGAGGGCCGGACCTCCGAGCAGTACTTC; clone size: -; J gene: TRBJ2-7; V gene: TRBV30; D gene: -
CDR3 protein: CASTGWGVGANVLTF; CDR3 DNA: TGTGCCAGCACCGGATGGGGGGTTGGGGCCAACGTCCTGACTTTC; clone size: few; J gene: TRBJ2-6; V gene: TRBV2; D gene: -
CDR3 protein: CASSFNGNTEAFF; CDR3 DNA: TGCGCCAGCAGCTTTAATGGGAACACTGAAGCTTTCTTT; clone size: -; J gene: TRBJ1-1; V gene: TRBV5-1; D gene: -
CDR3 protein: CASSEYDPPTF; CDR3 DNA: TGTGCCAGCAGTGAATATGATCCCCCCACCTTC; clone size: -; J gene: TRBJ1-2; V gene: TRBV2; D gene: -
CDR3 protein: CASGGEKLFF; CDR3 DNA: TGTGCCTCAGGGGGTGAAAAACTGTTTTTT; clone size: -; J gene: TRBJ1-4; V gene: TRBV30; D gene: TRBD1
CDR3 protein: CASSLGPVQDTQYF; CDR3 DNA: TGTGCCAGCAGCCTCGGCCCTGTCCAAGATACGCAGTATTTT; clone size: -; J gene: TRBJ2-3; V gene: TRBV7-2; D gene: -
CDR3 protein: CASSGRDRASYEQYF; CDR3 DNA: TGTGCCAGCAGTGGCCGGGACAGGGCTTCCTACGAGCAGTACTTC; clone size: -; J gene: TRBJ2-7; V gene: TRBV6-5; D gene: TRBD1
CDR3 protein: CASSLGQGAGGYTF; CDR3 DNA: TGTGCCAGCAGCTTAGGGCAGGGGGCCGGTGGCTACACCTTC; clone size: -; J gene: TRBJ1-2; V gene: TRBV7-2; D gene: TRBD1
CDR3 protein: CASSLTGNTDTQYF; CDR3 DNA: TGTGCCAGCAGCTTAACGGGGAATACAGATACGCAGTATTTT; clone size: -; J gene: TRBJ2-3; V gene: TRBV7-9; D gene: -
CDR3 protein: CSVNPTRLGTEAFF; CDR3 DNA: TGCAGCGTTAATCCGACTAGGTTAGGAACTGAAGCTTTCTTT; clone size: few; J gene: TRBJ1-1; V gene: TRBV29-1; D gene: -
CDR3 protein: CAWSSGQGGPGELFF; CDR3 DNA: TGTGCCTGGAGTTCGGGACAGGGAGGACCCGGGGAGCTGTTTTTT; clone size: -; J gene: TRBJ2-2; V gene: TRBV30; D gene: TRBD1
CDR3 protein: CSAGRGVRDTQYF; CDR3 DNA: TGCAGCGCAGGACGTGGGGTTAGGGATACGCAGTATTTT; clone size: few; J gene: TRBJ2-3; V gene: TRBV29-1; D gene: -
CDR3 protein: CASSAGLWNTEAFF; CDR3 DNA: TGCGCCAGCAGCGCGGGACTCTGGAACACTGAAGCTTTCTTT; clone size: -; J gene: TRBJ1-1; V gene: TRBV5-1; D gene: -
CDR3 protein: CASSNGQGADYGYTF; CDR3 DNA: TGTGCCAGCAGTAATGGACAGGGGGCGGACTATGGCTACACCTTC; clone size: -; J gene: TRBJ1-2; V gene: TRBV6-1; D gene: TRBD1
CDR3 protein: CASSSGLAGGRRYADTQYF; CDR3 DNA: TGTGCCAGCAGTTCCGGACTAGCGGGGGGGCGCAGATACGCAGATACGCAGTATTTT; clone size: once; J gene: TRBJ2-3; V gene: TRBV2; D gene: TRBD2
CDR3 protein: CASSPGPLGHQPQHF; CDR3 DNA: TGCGCCAGCAGTCCGGGCCCCTTAGGGCATCAGCCCCAGCATTTT; clone size: -; J gene: TRBJ1-5; V gene: TRBV5-1; D gene: -
CDR3 protein: CASSPSTDTQYF; CDR3 DNA: TGTGCCAGCAGCCCTAGCACAGATACGCAGTATTTT; clone size: -; J gene: TRBJ2-3; V gene: TRBV7-9; D gene: -
CDR3 protein: CSVGQGDSSNQPQHF; CDR3 DNA: TGCAGCGTTGGACAGGGCGATTCTAGCAATCAGCCCCAGCATTTT; clone size: -; J gene: TRBJ1-5; V gene: TRBV29-1; D gene: TRBD1